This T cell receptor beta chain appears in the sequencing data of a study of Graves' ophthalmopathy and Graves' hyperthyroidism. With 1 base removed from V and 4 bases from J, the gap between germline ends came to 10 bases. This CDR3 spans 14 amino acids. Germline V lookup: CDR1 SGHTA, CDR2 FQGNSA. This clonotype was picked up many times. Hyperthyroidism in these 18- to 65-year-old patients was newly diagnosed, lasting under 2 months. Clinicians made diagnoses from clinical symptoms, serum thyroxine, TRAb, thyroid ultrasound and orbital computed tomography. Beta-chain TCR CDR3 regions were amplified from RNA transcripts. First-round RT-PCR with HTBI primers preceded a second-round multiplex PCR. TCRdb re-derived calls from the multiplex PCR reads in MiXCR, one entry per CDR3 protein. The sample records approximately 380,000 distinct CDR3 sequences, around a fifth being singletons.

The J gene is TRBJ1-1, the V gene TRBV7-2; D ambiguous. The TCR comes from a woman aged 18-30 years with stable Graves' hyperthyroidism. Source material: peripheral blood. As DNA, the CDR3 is TGTGCCAGCAGCTTAGTTCGGGAGGGCACTGAAGCTTTCTTT. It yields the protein CASSLVREGTEAFF.